A single sample gave rise to the 10 T cell receptor beta chains below, sequenced in a study of T cells in Graves' hyperthyroidism and ophthalmopathy. RNA transcripts gave rise to amplified TCR beta CDR3 regions. TCR CDR3 regions were first amplified by RT-PCR with HTBI primers. TCRdb used MiXCR to reprocess the multiplex PCR reads, holding one entry per CDR3 protein. The data contain about 350,000 distinct CDR3 sequences, over 15% of them singletons. The material sequenced was blood. These receptors were obtained from a middle-aged woman with Graves' ophthalmopathy.

V usage is TRBV28 and J usage is TRBJ1-2, with D possibly being TRBD1 (5 bases). The CDR3 length is 15 residues. Germline V gene sequence: CDR1 MDHEN, CDR2 SYDVKM. V lost 3 bases to trimming and J lost 7 bases, with 18 bases between them. CDR3 protein: CASSLNPKGVGGYTF. The CDR3 nucleotides are TGTGCCAGCAGTTTGAACCCGAAAGGGGTTGGTGGCTACACCTTC.

The V call is TRBV12-3 or TRBV12-4, the J call TRBJ2-7; 9 nucleotides line up with TRBD2. CDR3 length: 17 amino acids. Trimming cost V 8 bases and J 3 bases; bases outside gene matches: 17. CDR3 residues: CASAPSGIRAGVYEQYF. CDR3 coding DNA: TGTGCCAGCGCGCCTAGCGGGATACGTGCGGGGGTCTACGAGCAGTACTTC.

This clonotype was recorded at least ten times. This chain links TRBV12-3 or TRBV12-4 with TRBJ2-5; 14 bases agree with TRBD2. V was clipped by 4 bases and J by 5 bases; unmatched bases: 3. CDR3 length: 15 residues. The CDR3 spells CASSSTSGRAETQYF. The CDR3 nucleotides read TGTGCCAGCAGTTCGACTAGCGGGAGGGCCGAGACCCAGTACTTC.

This clonotype was recorded at least ten times. The V call is TRBV12-3 or TRBV12-4, the J call TRBJ2-7; D is undetermined. V lost 5 bases to trimming and J lost 1 base, with 12 bases between them. CDR3 length: 14 amino acids. The CDR3 sequence is CASSPGQNSYEQYF. CDR3 nucleotides: TGTGCCAGCAGTCCCGGGCAAAATTCCTACGAGCAGTACTTC.

This clonotype was observed many times. For the CDR3, the DNA is TGTGCCTGGAGGGGGGGGACAGGGAGGAATGACATTCAGTACTTC. Translation gives CAWRGGTGRNDIQYF. The chain links TRBV30 to TRBJ2-4; 9 bases align to TRBD1. This CDR3 is 15 amino acids long. Germline V gene lookup returns CDR1 GTSNPN and CDR2 SVGIG (reference sequence). After removal of 3 bases from V and 8 bases from J, the junction contained 11 bases not matched to a gene.

Ten or more counts support this clonotype. The V call is TRBV6-2 or TRBV6-3, the J call TRBJ2-7; 9 nucleotides match TRBD2. CDR1 is MNHEY, CDR2 SVGEGT, per germline. The CDR3 has 18 residues. Trimming at V came to 0 bases and at J to 2 bases, leaving 11 bases not matched to a gene. The CDR3 DNA is TGTGCCAGCAGTTACTCTGAACTGCTAGCGGGAATTCCCTACGAGCAGTACTTC. Translating it yields CASSYSELLAGIPYEQYF.

As concerns this clonotype: A junction boundary mismatches the germline segment, possibly from a read error. This chain connects TRBV4-1 to TRBJ1-2, with D possibly being TRBD1 (5 bases). Germline V gene data show CDR1 as MGHRA and CDR2 as YSYEKL. The CDR3 consists of 15 residues. CDR3 coding DNA: TGCGCCAGCAGCCAGAGGAGAGGGAGGGACTATGGCTACAACTTC. Its translation is CASSQRRGRDYGYNF.

The V call is TRBV6-2 or TRBV6-3, the J call TRBJ1-1, with 9 positions matching TRBD1. Germline values: CDR1 MNHEY, CDR2 SVGEGT. V shed 1 base, J shed 5 bases, and the junction held 17 bases outside the gene matches. This CDR3 is 19 amino acids long. The CDR3 DNA is TGTGCCAGCAGTTACTTAACCCCTCAATATACAGGGGGCGAAACTGAAGCTTTCTTT. It is translated as CASSYLTPQYTGGETEAFF.

This clonotype was observed many times. The chain recombines TRBV6-4 with TRBJ2-7; D could derive from TRBD1 or TRBD2 (5 bases each). The germline V gene has CDR1 MRHNA and CDR2 SNTAGT. This CDR3 contains 14 residues. V was shortened by 9 bases and J by 3 bases, with 18 bases between the two germline ends. CDR3 DNA sequence: TGTGCCAGACTTCCTGGGGGAGCTAGCTACGAGCAGTACTTC. It specifies CARLPGGASYEQYF.

This clonotype was recorded many times. V usage is TRBV28 and J usage is TRBJ1-5, with D possibly being TRBD1 (6 bases). Germline CDR1 MDHEN, CDR2 SYDVKM. CDR3 length: 15 amino acids. Trimming removed 8 bases at V and 4 bases at J, with 18 bases between. The CDR3 protein is CASGVLQGDNQPQHF. The CDR3 DNA reads as TGTGCCAGCGGGGTATTACAGGGAGATAATCAGCCCCAGCATTTT.